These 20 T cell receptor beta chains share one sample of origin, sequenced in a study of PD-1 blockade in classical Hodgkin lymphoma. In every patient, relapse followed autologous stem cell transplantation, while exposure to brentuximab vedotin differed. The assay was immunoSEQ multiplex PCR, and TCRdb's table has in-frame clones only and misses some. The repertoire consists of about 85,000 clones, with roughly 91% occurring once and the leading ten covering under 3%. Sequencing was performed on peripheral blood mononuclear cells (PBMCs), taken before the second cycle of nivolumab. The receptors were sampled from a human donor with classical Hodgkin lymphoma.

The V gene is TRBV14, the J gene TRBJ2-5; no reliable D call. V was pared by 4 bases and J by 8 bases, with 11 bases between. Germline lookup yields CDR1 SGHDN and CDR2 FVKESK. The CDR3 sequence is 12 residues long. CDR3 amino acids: CASSRWSTTQYF. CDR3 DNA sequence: TGTGCCAGCAGCCGTTGGAGTACTACCCAGTACTTC.

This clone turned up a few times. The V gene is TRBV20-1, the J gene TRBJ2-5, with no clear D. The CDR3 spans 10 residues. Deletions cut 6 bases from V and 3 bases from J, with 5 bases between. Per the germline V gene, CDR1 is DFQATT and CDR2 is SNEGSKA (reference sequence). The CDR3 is CSAHEETQYF. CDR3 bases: TGCAGTGCCCACGAAGAGACCCAGTACTTC.

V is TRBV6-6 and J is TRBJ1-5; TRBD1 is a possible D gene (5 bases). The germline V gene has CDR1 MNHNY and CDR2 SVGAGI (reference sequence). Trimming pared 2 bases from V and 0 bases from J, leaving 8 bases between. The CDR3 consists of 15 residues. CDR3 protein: CASSYTGGSNQPQHF. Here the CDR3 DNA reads TGTGCCAGCAGTTACACAGGAGGTAGCAATCAGCCCCAGCATTTT.

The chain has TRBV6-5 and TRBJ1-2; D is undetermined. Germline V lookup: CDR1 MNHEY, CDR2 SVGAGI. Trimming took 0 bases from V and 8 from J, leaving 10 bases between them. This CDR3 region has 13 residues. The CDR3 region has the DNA TGTGCCAGCAGTTACTCGAGGCAAGGGGGCTACACCTTC. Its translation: CASSYSRQGGYTF.

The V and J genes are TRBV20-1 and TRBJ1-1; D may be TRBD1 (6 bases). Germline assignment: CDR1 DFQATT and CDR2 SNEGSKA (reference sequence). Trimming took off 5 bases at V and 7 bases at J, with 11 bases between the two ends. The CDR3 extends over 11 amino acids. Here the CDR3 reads CSAGGHGEAFF. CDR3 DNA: TGCAGTGCTGGGGGACATGGTGAAGCTTTCTTT.

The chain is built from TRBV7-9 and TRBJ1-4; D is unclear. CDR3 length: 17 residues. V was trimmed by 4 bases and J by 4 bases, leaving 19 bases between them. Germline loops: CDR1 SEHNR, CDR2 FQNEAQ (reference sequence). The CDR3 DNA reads TGTGCCAGCAGCTCTACCGGTAAACAGAATCTTAATGAAAAACTGTTTTTT. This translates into CASSSTGKQNLNEKLFF.

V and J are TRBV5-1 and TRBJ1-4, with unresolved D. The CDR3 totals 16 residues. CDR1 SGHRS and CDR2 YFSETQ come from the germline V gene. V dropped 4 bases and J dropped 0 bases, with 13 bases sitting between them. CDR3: CASSPGLATTNEKLFF. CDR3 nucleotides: TGCGCCAGCAGCCCTGGTCTGGCTACAACTAATGAAAAACTGTTTTTT. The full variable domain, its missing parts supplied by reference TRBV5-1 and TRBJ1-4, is KAGVTQTPRYLIKTRGQQVTLSCSPISGHRSVSWYQQTPGQGLQFLFEYFSETQRNKGNFPGRFSGRQFSNSRSEMNVSTLELGDSALYLCASSPGLATTNEKLFFGSGTQLSVL.

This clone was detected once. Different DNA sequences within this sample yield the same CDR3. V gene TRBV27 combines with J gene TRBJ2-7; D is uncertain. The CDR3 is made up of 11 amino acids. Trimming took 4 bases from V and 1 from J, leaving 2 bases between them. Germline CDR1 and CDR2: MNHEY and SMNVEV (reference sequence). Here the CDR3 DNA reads TGTGCCAGCAGTTCTTCCTACGAGCAGTACTTC. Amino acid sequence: CASSSSYEQYF.

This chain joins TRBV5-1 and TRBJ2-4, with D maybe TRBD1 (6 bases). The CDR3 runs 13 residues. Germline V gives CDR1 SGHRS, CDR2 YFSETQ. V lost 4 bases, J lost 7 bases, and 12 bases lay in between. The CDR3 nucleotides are TGCGCCAGCAGCATGGGACAAAATAACATTCAGTACTTC. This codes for CASSMGQNNIQYF.

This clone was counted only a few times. The CDR3 sequence: CASRTTGRVYNEQFF. In DNA form, the CDR3 reads TGTGCCAGCAGGACCACGGGACGGGTCTACAATGAGCAGTTCTTC. V gene TRBV6-1 combines with J gene TRBJ2-1; D possibly uses TRBD1 or TRBD2 (5 bases each). There are 15 residues in the CDR3. Trimming stripped 6 bases from V and 3 bases from J, with 15 bases between. Germline assignment: CDR1 MNHNS and CDR2 SASEGT.

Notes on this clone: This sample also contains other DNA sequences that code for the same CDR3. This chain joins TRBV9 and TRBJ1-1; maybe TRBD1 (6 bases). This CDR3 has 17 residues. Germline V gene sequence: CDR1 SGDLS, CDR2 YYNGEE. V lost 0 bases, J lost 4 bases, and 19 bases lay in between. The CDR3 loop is CASSVGGVPRGGTEAFF. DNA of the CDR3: TGTGCCAGCAGCGTAGGGGGGGTACCAAGGGGGGGCACTGAAGCTTTCTTT.

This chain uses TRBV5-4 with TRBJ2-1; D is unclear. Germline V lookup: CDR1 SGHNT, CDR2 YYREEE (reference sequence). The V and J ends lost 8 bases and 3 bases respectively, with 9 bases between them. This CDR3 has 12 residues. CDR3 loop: CARKGIYNEQFF. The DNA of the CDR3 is TGTGCCAGGAAAGGGATCTACAATGAGCAGTTCTTC. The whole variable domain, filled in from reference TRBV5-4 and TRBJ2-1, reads ETGVTQSPTHLIKTRGQQVTLRCSSQSGHNTVSWYQQALGQGPQFIFQYYREEENGRGNFPPRFSGLQFPNYSSELNVNALELDDSALYLCARKGIYNEQFFGPGTRLTVL.

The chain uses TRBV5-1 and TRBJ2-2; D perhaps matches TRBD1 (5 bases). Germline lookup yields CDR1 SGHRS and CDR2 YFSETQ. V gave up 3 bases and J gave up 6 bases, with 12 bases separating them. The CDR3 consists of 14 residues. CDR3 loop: CASSSSQGPGELFF. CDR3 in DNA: TGCGCCAGCAGCTCAAGCCAGGGCCCCGGGGAGCTGTTTTTT.

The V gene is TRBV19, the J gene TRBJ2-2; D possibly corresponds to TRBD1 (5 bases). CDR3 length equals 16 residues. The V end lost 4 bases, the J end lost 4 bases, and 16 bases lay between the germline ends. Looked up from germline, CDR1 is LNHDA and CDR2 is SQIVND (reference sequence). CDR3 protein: CASSKGPRVGTGELFF. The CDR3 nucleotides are TGTGCCAGTAGTAAGGGGCCCCGGGTTGGCACCGGGGAGCTGTTTTTT.

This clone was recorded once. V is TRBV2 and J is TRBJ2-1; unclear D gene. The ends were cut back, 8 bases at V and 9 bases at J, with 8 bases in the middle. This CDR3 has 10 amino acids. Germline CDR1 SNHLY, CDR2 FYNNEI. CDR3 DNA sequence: TGTGCCAGCCTTAACGGTGAGCAGTTCTTC. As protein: CASLNGEQFF.

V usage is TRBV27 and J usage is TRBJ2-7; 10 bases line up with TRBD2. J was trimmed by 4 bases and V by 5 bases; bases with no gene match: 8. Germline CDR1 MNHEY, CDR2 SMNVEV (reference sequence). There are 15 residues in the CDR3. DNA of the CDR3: TGTGCCAGCAGTCCTTCAGCGGGAGGGGGATACGAGCAGTACTTC. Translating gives CASSPSAGGGYEQYF.

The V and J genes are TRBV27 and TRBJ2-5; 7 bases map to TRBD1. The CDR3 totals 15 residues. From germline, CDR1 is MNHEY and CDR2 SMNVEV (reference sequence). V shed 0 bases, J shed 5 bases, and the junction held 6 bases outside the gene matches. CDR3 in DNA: TGTGCCAGCAGTTTATCACAGGGGCGTCTGGAGACCCAGTACTTC. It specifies CASSLSQGRLETQYF.

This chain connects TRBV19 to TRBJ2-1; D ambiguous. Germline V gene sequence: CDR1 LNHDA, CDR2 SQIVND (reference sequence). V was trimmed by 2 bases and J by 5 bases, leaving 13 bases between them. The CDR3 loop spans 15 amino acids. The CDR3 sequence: CASSITLLTNNEQFF. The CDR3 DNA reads TGTGCCAGTAGTATAACACTTCTTACCAACAATGAGCAGTTCTTC.

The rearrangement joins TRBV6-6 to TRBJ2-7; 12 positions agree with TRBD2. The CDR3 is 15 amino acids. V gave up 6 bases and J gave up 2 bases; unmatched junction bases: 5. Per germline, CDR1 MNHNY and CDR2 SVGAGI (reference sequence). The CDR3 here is CASSDGLAGTYEQYF. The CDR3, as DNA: TGTGCCAGCAGCGACGGACTAGCGGGAACCTACGAGCAGTACTTC.

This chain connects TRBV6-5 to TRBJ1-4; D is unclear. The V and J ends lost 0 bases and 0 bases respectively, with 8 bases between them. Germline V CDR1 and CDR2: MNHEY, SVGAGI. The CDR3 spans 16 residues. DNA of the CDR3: TGTGCCAGCAGTTACTCTAAAATTGCAACTAATGAAAAACTGTTTTTT. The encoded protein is CASSYSKIATNEKLFF.